This section outlines one T cell receptor (beta chain) sequence together with its context. Its cognate antigen has yet to be identified. The sample holds no much larger clone one base away, and base qualities are not on file. V gives up 3 bases and J gives up 2 bases, and the segment between their germline ends measures 11 bases. The germline V gene (reference sequence) specifies DFQATT as CDR1 and SNEGSKA as CDR2. The CDR3 numbers 14 residues from cysteine through phenylalanine. Just CDR3 DNA is preserved here, 42 bases in frame from base 1. For unsorted PBMC libraries, 2 million PBMCs were used after storage in RNAlater at -80 degrees C until RNA extraction. Peripheral blood underwent Ficoll-Hypaque density gradient centrifugation to isolate PBMCs, which were then cryopreserved in liquid nitrogen. The data belong to a study of neurological immune-mediated disorders (dated by TCRdb to about 2019). For the wider study: The study compared peripheral blood TCR-beta repertoires of HTLV-I-associated myelopathy (HAM/TSP) patients, multiple sclerosis patients and healthy controls using UMI-based sequencing. The 95 to 120 TCR-beta libraries included longitudinal samples, technical triplicates and paired sorted CD4+ and CD8+ T-cell subsets alongside PBMC samples. The cohort was made up of about 65 subjects, consisting of some 15 HAM/TSP patients, some 34 multiple sclerosis patients and approximately 20 healthy controls. The research as a whole found: No identical CDR3 amino acid sequences were shared among expanded clones across subjects, suggesting private TCR-beta repertoires in all groups. TCR clonal expansion was highest in HAM/TSP patients and lowest in MS patients, with MS patients falling below even healthy controls.

cDNA was synthesized by template-switch 5'RACE using a primer carrying a 10-nucleotide random unique molecular identifier by which each TCR transcript was tagged. Over 200 million TCR-beta sequences, covering 15-18 subjects, were produced in each sequencing run. The RNeasy kit was used for extraction of total RNA. Using the KAPA Real-time Library Amplification kit, TCR-beta VDJ regions were amplified with primers for the TCR constant region and the 5'RACE anchor. A first PCR added sample indexes and Illumina adaptors, and a second PCR then raised library yield. After purification with Ampure beads, the TCR product of roughly 650 bp was size-selected on a 2% E-gel SizeSelection system. Library quality was checked on a Bioanalyzer, concentration was measured with Qubit, and libraries were quantified with the Kapa Library Quantification kit before pooling. Paired-end 2 x 150 bp sequencing of the libraries was performed on an Illumina HiSeq 2500. To increase sequence diversity, roughly 23-30% phiX was spiked into each library pool. Regarding the original processing steps: The UMI-based MiGEC pipeline processed quality-filtered reads and removed over 80% of raw TCR sequences during error correction. IMGT germline references were used for alignment of VDJ genes, and clonotypes were defined by a unique CDR3 amino acid sequence together with V-J genes. Clonal expansion, Shannon diversity and CDR3 relatedness were evaluated with VDJtools (CalcPairwiseDistances, ClusterSamples), while phylogenetic trees were built in CLCbio workbench. Expanded clones were defined as having at least 8 unique UMIs, based on coefficient-of-variation modelling across technical triplicates. TCRdb passed the public sequencing reads through fastp at Q25 and MiXCR, retaining productive beta sequences. Rows are combined by CDR3 protein, so each entry shows the most common genes and DNA. V and J calls and clone size were set by TCRdb, not the authors. This sample lists about 22,000 distinct CDR3 sequences; 8.5% to 12% were detected once. Of the sample, 20% to 25% is held by the ten largest clones.

This sequence uses TRBV20-1 and TRBJ1-5; the D gene assignment is ambiguous. The TCR was taken from a woman aged 60 to 75 with HTLV-1-associated myelopathy (HAM/TSP). Sequenced material: PBMCs. The CDR3 in this case is CSASETRGNQPQHF. The DNA sequence reads TGCAGTGCTAGTGAGACGCGGGGCAATCAGCCCCAGCATTTT.